A selection of T cell receptor beta chains follows, all from one sample in a study of CD4+ T cells in melanoma. TCRdb keeps only in-frame clones here, not all; method: immunoSEQ multiplex PCR. This table has over 130,000 clones, about 93% appearing once. The receptors were sampled from a human donor with melanoma. Each CDR3 is given with its conserved first and last residue. The order of the fields is clone size, J gene, V gene, D gene, CDR3 DNA, CDR3 protein. D genes are given only for firm matches. Not all rows give a size; the values are once, few, many and, for expanded clones, a class.

few,TRBJ2-3,TRBV5-1,TRBD1,TGCGCCAGCAGCCCATCGACAGGGGCTGATACGCAGTATTTT,CASSPSTGADTQYF
.,TRBJ1-5,TRBV6-6,TRBD1,TGTGCCAGCAGCTCCGGGACAGAAAATCAGCCCCAGCATTTT,CASSSGTENQPQHF
few,TRBJ1-6,TRBV28,.,TGTGCCAGCAGTTTTTCGGGGAGTAATTCACCCCTCCACTTT,CASSFSGSNSPLHF
.,TRBJ2-5,TRBV6-1,TRBD2,TGTGCCAGTTGGACTAGCGGGGGTGTTAAAGAGACCCAGTACTTC,CASWTSGGVKETQYF
.,TRBJ2-3,TRBV30,TRBD1,TGTGCCTGGAGTGACAGGGGTGGCGCAGATACGCAGTATTTT,CAWSDRGGADTQYF
.,TRBJ1-5,TRBV19,.,TGTGCCAGTAGTGGTGGGCCTAGCAATCAGCCCCAGCATTTT,CASSGGPSNQPQHF
.,TRBJ2-1,TRBV9,.,TGTGCCAGCAGCGCTAGAGGGATTAGGGACGGATACAATGAGCAGTTCTTC,CASSARGIRDGYNEQFF
.,TRBJ1-1,TRBV6-1,.,TGTGCCAGCACATTACCCTCTCCGGGAACTGAAGCTTTCTTT,CASTLPSPGTEAFF
.,TRBJ2-6,TRBV29-1,.,TGCAGCGTGCGGGGACCTCACTCTGGGGCCAACGTCCTGACTTTC,CSVRGPHSGANVLTF
.,TRBJ1-1,TRBV7-2,.,TGTGCCAGCAGCTTAGTGCAGGGAAGGACTGAAGCTTTCTTT,CASSLVQGRTEAFF
.,TRBJ1-5,TRBV9,.,TGTGCCAGCAGTCCTACAGCGATGCCCGGGAATCAGCCCCAGCATTTT,CASSPTAMPGNQPQHF
.,TRBJ2-1,TRBV25-1,TRBD2,TGTGCCAGCTCCCATGCTAGCGGGGCCTCGTCCGATGAGCAGTTCTTC,CASSHASGASSDEQFF
.,TRBJ2-7,TRBV6-6,TRBD2,TGTGCCAGCACTAGCGGGTCCTACGAGCAGTACTTC,CASTSGSYEQYF
.,TRBJ2-7,TRBV4-1,.,TGCGCCAGCAGCCAAGACGACTCGGGACATCAGACCTACGAGCAGTACTTC,CASSQDDSGHQTYEQYF
.,TRBJ2-1,TRBV5-1,TRBD1,TGCGCCAGCAGCAAAGGACAGGCCTCATCCGTAGGGCAGTTCTTC,CASSKGQASSVGQFF
.,TRBJ1-5,TRBV30,.,TGTGCCCGGAAGACCCCGGGGGCTCGCAATCAGCCCCAGCATTTT,CARKTPGARNQPQHF
.,TRBJ1-2,TRBV5-1,.,TGCGCCAGCAGCCCCGCCGGACCACGCTATGGAGGCTACACCTTC,CASSPAGPRYGGYTF
.,TRBJ2-7,TRBV9,.,TGTGCCAGCAGCGTAAGCGGAGAAGAAGGGACCTACGAGCAGTACTTC,CASSVSGEEGTYEQYF
.,TRBJ1-2,TRBV29-1,.,TGCAGCGTCCTGGGGGGGTCCGGGGGCTACACCTTC,CSVLGGSGGYTF
.,TRBJ1-6,TRBV25-1,.,TGTGCCAGCACCCCGACGTTGGGCGATTCACCCCTCCACTTT,CASTPTLGDSPLHF
.,TRBJ2-1,TRBV5-1,.,TGCGCCAGCAGCAGTAACAGGGAGGGCTCCTACAATGAGCAGTTCTTC,CASSSNREGSYNEQFF
.,TRBJ1-3,TRBV9,.,TGTGCCAGCAGCCCCTCCTTAGAGGGGCGACACGGAAACACCATATATTTT,CASSPSLEGRHGNTIYF
.,TRBJ2-3,TRBV6-1,.,TGTGCCAGCAGTGAAGCCCGGGCAGATACGCAGTATTTT,CASSEARADTQYF
.,TRBJ2-7,TRBV28,.,TGTGCCAGCACCCAAGATAGCGAGCAGTACTTC,CASTQDSEQYF
.,TRBJ1-6,TRBV7-3,TRBD1,TGTGCCAGCAGCTTACAGGTCAGGGGGAATTCACCCCTCCACTTT,CASSLQVRGNSPLHF
few,TRBJ1-4,TRBV7-6,.,TGTGCCAGCAGCTTAAATCGGGTCTCCGGGGAAAAACTGTTTTTT,CASSLNRVSGEKLFF
.,TRBJ1-2,TRBV11-2,TRBD1,TGTGCCAGCAGCCGTCCGGGACAGGGGATAGTGAACTATGGCTACACCTTC,CASSRPGQGIVNYGYTF
.,TRBJ2-3,TRBV11-2,TRBD2,TGTGCCAGCAGCTCCTATGGTGGGGGGGGGAAGGATACGCAGTATTTT,CASSSYGGGGKDTQYF
.,TRBJ1-1,TRBV4-1,.,TGCGCCAGCAGCCAAGTAAGAGGGTCGGATCCTACTGAAGCTTTCTTT,CASSQVRGSDPTEAFF
.,TRBJ1-3,TRBV23-1,.,TGCGCCAGCCTCGCACAATCAACAGGGGGAAACACCATATATTTT,CASLAQSTGGNTIYF
.,TRBJ2-1,TRBV6-1,.,TGTGCCAGCAGTGAACCGGGGAGCTCCTACAATGAGCAGTTCTTC,CASSEPGSSYNEQFF
once,TRBJ1-4,TRBV5-1,.,TGCGCCAGCAGCTTGGGATATACGAATGAAAAACTGTTTTTT,CASSLGYTNEKLFF
.,TRBJ1-1,TRBV5-1,.,TGCGCCAGCAGCTTAAACCCGGACAAGATGAACACTGAAGCTTTCTTT,CASSLNPDKMNTEAFF
.,TRBJ2-7,TRBV6-5,.,TGTGCCAGCAGTTACGTGGGGACGGCCGCCTACGAGCAGTACTTC,CASSYVGTAAYEQYF
.,TRBJ1-3,TRBV9,.,TGTGCCAGCAGCGTAGAAGGGGCGCTAGGAAACACCATATATTTT,CASSVEGALGNTIYF
.,TRBJ2-3,TRBV6-5,TRBD2,TGTGCCAGCAGTCAAGCGGGAGACACAGATACGCAGTATTTT,CASSQAGDTDTQYF
.,TRBJ2-3,TRBV5-1,TRBD2,TGCGCCAGCAGTGCCCTAGCGGGGGGGTTTAGCACAGATACGCAGTATTTT,CASSALAGGFSTDTQYF
few,TRBJ1-6,TRBV6-5,TRBD1,TGTGCCAGCAGTACGACAGGGGATTATAATTCACCCCTCCACTTT,CASSTTGDYNSPLHF
.,TRBJ2-5,TRBV5-4,TRBD2,TGTGCCAGCAGCCCGGGACTAGTAGATATCGCCCAGTACTTC,CASSPGLVDIAQYF
.,TRBJ2-5,TRBV6-1,TRBD2,TGTGCCAGCAGTGCGGGACTAGCGGAAGAGACCCAGTACTTC,CASSAGLAEETQYF
.,TRBJ1-2,TRBV7-9,.,TGTGCCAGCAGCCGCAGTCAGATAGCCGGGGGCTACACCTTC,CASSRSQIAGGYTF
.,TRBJ2-5,TRBV18,.,TGTGCCAGCTCACCGGGGGGACGGGAGACCCAGTACTTC,CASSPGGRETQYF
.,TRBJ2-7,TRBV5-5,TRBD1,TGTGCCAGCAGCACCGCAGGGACAGGGACCCTTTACGAGCAGTACTTC,CASSTAGTGTLYEQYF
.,TRBJ1-2,TRBV23-1,.,TGCGCCAGCAGACCGACCGGCGGCTATGGCTACACCTTC,CASRPTGGYGYTF
.,TRBJ1-4,TRBV7-9,TRBD1,TGTGCCAGCAGGCTGACAGGGGGCGAGGAAAAACTGTTTTTT,CASRLTGGEEKLFF
few,TRBJ2-5,TRBV5-4,TRBD2,TGTGCCAGCAGCCTAAGGACTAGCGGAGCATCATACCAAGAGACCCAGTACTTC,CASSLRTSGASYQETQYF